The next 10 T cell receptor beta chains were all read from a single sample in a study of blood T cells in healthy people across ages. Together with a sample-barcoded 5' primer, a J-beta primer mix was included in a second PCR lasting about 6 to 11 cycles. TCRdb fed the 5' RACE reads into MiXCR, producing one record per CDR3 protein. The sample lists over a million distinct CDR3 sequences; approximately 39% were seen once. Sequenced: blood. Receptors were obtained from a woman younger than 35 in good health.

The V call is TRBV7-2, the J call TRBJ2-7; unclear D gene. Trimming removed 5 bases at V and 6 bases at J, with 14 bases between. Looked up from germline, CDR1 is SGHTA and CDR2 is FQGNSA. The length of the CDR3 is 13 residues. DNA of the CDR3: TGTGCCAGCAGCATCGGACCTATGGGCGAGCAGTACTTC. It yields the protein CASSIGPMGEQYF.

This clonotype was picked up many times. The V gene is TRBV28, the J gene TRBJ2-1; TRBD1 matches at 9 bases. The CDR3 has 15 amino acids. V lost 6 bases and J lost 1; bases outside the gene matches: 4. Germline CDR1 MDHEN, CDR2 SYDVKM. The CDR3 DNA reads TGTGCCAGCAGGAGACAGGGGGATTCCTACAATGAGCAGTTCTTC. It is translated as CASRRQGDSYNEQFF.

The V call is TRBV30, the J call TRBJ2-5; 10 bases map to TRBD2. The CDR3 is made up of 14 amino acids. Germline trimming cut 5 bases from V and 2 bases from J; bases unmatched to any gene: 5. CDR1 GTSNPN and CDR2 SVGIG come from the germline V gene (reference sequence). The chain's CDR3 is CAWSSGLAQETQYF. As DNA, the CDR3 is TGTGCCTGGTCCTCGGGACTAGCGCAAGAGACCCAGTACTTC.

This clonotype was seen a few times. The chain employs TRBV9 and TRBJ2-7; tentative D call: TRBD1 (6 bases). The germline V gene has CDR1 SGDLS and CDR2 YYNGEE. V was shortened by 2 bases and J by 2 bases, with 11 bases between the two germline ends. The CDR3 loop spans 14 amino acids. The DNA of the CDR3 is TGTGCCAGCAGCGTCAGTGGGACAACCTACGAGCAGTACTTC. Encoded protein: CASSVSGTTYEQYF.

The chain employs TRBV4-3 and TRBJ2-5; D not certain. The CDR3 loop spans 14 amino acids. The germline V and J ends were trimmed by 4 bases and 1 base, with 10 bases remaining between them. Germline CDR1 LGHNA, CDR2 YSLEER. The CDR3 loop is CASSRDLVQETQYF. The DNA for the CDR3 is TGCGCCAGCAGCCGAGATTTGGTCCAAGAGACCCAGTACTTC.

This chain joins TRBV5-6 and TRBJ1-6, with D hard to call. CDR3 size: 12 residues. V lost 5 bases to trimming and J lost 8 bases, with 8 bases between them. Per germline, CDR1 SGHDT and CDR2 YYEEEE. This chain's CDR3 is CASSQPYSPLHF. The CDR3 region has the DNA TGTGCCAGCAGTCAGCCCTATTCACCCCTCCACTTT.

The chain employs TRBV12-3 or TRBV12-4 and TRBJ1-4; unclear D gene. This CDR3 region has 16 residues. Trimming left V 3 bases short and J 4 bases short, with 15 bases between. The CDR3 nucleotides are TGTGCCAGCAGTTTCCCCCCGGGATCTGATAATGAAAAACTGTTTTTT. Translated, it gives CASSFPPGSDNEKLFF.

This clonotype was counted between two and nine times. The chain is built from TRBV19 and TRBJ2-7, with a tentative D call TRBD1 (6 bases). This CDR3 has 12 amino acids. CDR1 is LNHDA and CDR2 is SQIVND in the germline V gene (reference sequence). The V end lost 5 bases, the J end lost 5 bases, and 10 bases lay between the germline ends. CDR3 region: CASSERTDEQYF. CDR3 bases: TGTGCCAGTAGTGAAAGGACAGACGAGCAGTACTTC.

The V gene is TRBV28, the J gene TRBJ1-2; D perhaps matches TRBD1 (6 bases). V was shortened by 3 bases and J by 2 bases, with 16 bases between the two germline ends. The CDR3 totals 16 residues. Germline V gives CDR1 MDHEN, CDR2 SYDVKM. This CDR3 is CASSFGGAHRNYGYTF. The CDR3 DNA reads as TGTGCCAGCAGTTTCGGGGGGGCGCATCGAAACTATGGCTACACCTTC.

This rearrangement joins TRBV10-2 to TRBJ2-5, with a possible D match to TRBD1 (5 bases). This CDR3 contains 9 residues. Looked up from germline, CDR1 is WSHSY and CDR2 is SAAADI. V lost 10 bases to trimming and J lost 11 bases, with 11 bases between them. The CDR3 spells CATPGKQYF. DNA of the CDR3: TGCGCCACCCCAGGGAAGCAGTACTTC.